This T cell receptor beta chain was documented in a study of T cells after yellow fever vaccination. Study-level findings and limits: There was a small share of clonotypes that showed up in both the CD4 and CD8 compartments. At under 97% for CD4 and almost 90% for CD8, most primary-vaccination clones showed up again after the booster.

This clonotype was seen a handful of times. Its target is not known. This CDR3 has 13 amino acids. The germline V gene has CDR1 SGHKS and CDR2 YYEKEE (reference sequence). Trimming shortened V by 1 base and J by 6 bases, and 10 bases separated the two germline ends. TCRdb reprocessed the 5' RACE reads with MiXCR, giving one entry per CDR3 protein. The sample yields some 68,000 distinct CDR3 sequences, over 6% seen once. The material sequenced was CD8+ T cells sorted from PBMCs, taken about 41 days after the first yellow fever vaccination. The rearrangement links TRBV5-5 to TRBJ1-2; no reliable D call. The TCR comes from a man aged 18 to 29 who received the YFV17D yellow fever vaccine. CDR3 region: CASSLTRTDGYTF. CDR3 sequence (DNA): TGTGCCAGCAGCTTGACCCGGACCGATGGCTACACCTTC.